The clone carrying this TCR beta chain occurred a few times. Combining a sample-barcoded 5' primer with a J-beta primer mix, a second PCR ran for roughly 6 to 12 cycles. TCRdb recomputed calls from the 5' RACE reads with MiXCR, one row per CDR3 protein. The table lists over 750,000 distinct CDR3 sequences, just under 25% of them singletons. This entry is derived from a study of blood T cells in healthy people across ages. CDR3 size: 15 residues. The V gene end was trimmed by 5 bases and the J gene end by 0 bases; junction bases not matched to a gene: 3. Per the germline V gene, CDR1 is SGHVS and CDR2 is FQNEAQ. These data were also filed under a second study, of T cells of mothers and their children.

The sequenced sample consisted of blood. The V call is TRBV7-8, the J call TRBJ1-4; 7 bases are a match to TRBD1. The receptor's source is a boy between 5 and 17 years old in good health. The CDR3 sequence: CASSRDSATNEKLFF. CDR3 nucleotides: TGTGCCAGCAGCAGGGACAGTGCAACTAATGAAAAACTGTTTTTT.